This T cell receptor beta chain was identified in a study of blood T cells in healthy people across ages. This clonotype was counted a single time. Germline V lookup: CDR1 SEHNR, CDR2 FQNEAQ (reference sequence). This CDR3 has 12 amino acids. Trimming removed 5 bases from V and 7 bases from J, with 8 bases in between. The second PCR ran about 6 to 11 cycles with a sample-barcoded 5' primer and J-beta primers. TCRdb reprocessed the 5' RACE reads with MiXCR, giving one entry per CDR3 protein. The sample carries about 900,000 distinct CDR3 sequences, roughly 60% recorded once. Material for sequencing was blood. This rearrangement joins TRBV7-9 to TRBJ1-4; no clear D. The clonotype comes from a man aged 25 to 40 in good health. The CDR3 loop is CASSALGEKLFF. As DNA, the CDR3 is TGTGCCAGCAGCGCCCTGGGTGAAAAACTGTTTTTT. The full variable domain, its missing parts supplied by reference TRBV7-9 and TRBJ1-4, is DTGVSQNPRHKITKRGQNVTFRCDPISEHNRLYWYRQTLGQGPEFLTYFQNEAQLEKSRLLSDRFSAERPKGSFSTLEIQRTEQGDSAMYLCASSALGEKLFFGSGTQLSVL.